Below, one T cell receptor (beta chain) is given with its context. Its target is unknown. The data derive from a study of T cells after yellow fever vaccination. Study results and limitations: Detected again after the booster were most primary-vaccination clones, at nearly 97% CD4 and 70% to 90% CD8. The CD4 and CD8 compartments had a small share of their clonotypes in common.

Germline loops: CDR1 MDHEN, CDR2 SYDVKM. V lost 3 bases and J 8 bases, leaving 16 bases between the germline ends. CDR3 length: 15 residues. Template switching with 5'RACE generated the TCR cDNA and added a universal primer site and UMIs. TCRdb fed the 5' RACE reads into MiXCR, producing one record per CDR3 protein. The top ten hold around 3.3% of the sample, which has hundreds of thousands of distinct CDR3 sequences, approximately 5.2% seen once. Sequencing used CD4+ T cells sorted from PBMCs, obtained on the day of the yellow fever booster vaccination. This receptor was obtained from a man younger than 35 who received the YFV17D yellow fever vaccine. The chain is built from TRBV28 and TRBJ1-4; D is uncertain. In nucleotides, the CDR3 is TGTGCCAGCAGTTTGCCGGGGAATGATATCGAAAAACTGTTTTTT. Amino acid sequence: CASSLPGNDIEKLFF.